This TCR beta chain comes out of a study of cytomegalovirus exposure and HLA in healthy donors. About the study: Within the Caucasian-associated ancestry cluster were under 85% of the approximately 400 genotyped donors.

Between the trimmed V and J ends, which lost 6 bases and 1 base, there was a span of 6 bases. There are 12 residues in the CDR3. The germline CDR1 and CDR2 sequences are MDHEN and SYDVKM. The PCR employed 60 Vbeta primers together with 13 Jbeta primers. Clones were read by immunoSEQ multiplex PCR, and TCRdb kept only the in-frame ones, dropping some. The data hold 150,000 to 180,000 clones, with about four fifths observed a single time. The V and J genes are TRBV28 and TRBJ1-1; D unclear. The sequenced material came from PBMCs. The source of this sequence is a man aged 18 to 30 in good health and CMV-seronegative. The CDR3 sequence: CASREGNTEAFF. DNA for the CDR3: TGTGCCAGCAGGGAGGGGAACACTGAAGCTTTCTTT.